This TCR beta chain was recovered during a study of shared clonotypes between healthy human individuals. Notes on the study in general: Among donors, clonotype sharing was expected to be affected by sequencing depth.

A word on this clone: The target antigen is unknown.

The CDR3 sequence is 13 residues long. Trimming removed 4 bases from V and 8 bases from J, with 11 bases in between. The germline gives CDR1 MNHNS, CDR2 SASEGT. In the source study's methods: Filtering differed because ImmunoSEQ produced junction-only sequences that carried no quality scores. Sequencing was performed with immunoSEQ multiplex PCR; in TCRdb, only in-frame clones are kept and a portion is missing. V, J and clone size were drawn from that table, and D and trimming were deduced from the DNA. The sample lists over 2 million clones, 85% to 95% occurring once. The TCR comes from a young man in good health. Some clones in this sample may be carry-over from other donors' samples. This chain joins TRBV6-1 and TRBJ1-4; D is perhaps TRBD1 (6 bases). Sequencing was done on a sample of naive CD4+ T cells from PBMCs. As for subset: CD45RA+ positively selected. CDR3 amino acids: CASSGNRVEKLFF. The CDR3 DNA is TGTGCCAGCAGTGGGAACAGGGTAGAAAAACTGTTTTTT.